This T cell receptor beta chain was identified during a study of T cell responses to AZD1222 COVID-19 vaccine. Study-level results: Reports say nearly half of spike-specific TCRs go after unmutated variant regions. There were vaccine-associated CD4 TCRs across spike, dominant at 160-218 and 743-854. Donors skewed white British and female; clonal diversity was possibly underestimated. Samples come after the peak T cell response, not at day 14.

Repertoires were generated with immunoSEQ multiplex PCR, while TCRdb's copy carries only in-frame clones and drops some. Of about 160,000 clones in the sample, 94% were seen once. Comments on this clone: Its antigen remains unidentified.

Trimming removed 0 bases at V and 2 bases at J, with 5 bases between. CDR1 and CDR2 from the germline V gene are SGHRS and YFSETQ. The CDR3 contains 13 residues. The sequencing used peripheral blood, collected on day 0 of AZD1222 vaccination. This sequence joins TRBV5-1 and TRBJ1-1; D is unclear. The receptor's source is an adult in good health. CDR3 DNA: TGCGCCAGCAGCTTGGCGGGAAACACTGAAGCTTTCTTT. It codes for CASSLAGNTEAFF.